This TCR beta chain is drawn from a study of cytomegalovirus exposure and HLA in healthy donors. Trimming at V came to 5 bases and at J to 3 bases, leaving 6 bases not matched to a gene. Germline V gives CDR1 SGHRS, CDR2 YFSETQ. The CDR3 is made up of 15 amino acids. Findings and caveats of the study: An analysis was carried out later, and it reportedly showed fewer N-insertions in an Asian-associated ancestry cluster than the approximately 680-donor mean. The study designated roughly 160 TCR beta chains cytomegalovirus-associated. Most of the CMV-associated TCR beta chains (in a later analysis) appeared to be HLA-restricted.

Worth noting for this clone: Its matching antigen is unknown.

The PCR used 60 Vbeta and 13 Jbeta primers. Sequencing was performed with immunoSEQ multiplex PCR; in TCRdb, only in-frame clones are kept and a portion is missing. The sample gives 280,000 or so clones, about 90% of which show up once; 2% to 3% is in the top ten. The sequence came from a woman aged 18-35 years in good health and CMV-seronegative. The chain employs TRBV5-1 and TRBJ2-1; 9 bases are a match to TRBD1. The sequenced material came from PBMCs. This chain's CDR3 is CASSAGQGRYNEQFF. The CDR3 DNA is TGCGCCAGCAGTGCCGGACAGGGGCGCTACAATGAGCAGTTCTTC.